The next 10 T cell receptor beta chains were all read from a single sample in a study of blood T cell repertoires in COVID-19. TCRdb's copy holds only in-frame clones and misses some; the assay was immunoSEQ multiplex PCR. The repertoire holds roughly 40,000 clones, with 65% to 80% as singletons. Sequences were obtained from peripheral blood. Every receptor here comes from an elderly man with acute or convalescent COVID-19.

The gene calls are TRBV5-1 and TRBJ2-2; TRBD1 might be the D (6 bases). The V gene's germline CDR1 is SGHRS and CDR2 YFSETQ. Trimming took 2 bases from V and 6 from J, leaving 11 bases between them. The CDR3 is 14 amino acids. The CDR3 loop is CASSFTGFAGELFF. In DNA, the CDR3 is TGCGCCAGCAGCTTTACAGGGTTTGCCGGGGAGCTGTTTTTT.

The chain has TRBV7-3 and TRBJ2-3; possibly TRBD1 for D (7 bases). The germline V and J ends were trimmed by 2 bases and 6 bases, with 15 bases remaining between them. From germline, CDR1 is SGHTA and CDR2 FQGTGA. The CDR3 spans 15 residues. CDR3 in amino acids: CASSLGQGGADTQYF. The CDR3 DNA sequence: TGTGCCAGCAGCTTAGGGCAGGGGGGAGCGGATACGCAGTATTTT.

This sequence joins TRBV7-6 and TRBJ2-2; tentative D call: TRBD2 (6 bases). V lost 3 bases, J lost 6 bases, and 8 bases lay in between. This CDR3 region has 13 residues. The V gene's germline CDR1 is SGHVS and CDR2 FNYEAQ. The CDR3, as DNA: TGTGCCAGCAGCTTTGTAGCGGCCGGGGAGCTGTTTTTT. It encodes CASSFVAAGELFF.

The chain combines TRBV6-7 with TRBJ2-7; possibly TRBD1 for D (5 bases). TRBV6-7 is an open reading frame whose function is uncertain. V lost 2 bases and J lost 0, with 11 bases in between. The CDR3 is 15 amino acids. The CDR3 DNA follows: TGTGCCAGCAGTTACGACCCTGACAGCTCCTACGAGCAGTACTTC. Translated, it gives CASSYDPDSSYEQYF.

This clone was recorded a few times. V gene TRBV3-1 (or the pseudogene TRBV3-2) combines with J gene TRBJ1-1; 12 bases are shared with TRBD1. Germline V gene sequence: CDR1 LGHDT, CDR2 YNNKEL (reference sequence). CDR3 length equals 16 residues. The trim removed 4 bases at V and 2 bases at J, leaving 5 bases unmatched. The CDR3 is CASSLGQGALNTEAFF. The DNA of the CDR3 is TGTGCCAGCAGCCTGGGACAGGGGGCCTTAAACACTGAAGCTTTCTTT.

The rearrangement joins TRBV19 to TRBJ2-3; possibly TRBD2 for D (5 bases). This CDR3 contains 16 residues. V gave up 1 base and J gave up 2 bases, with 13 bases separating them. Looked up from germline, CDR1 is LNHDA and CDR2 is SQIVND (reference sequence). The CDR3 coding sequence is TGTGCCAGTAGTATAGGAGGCCTAGCCCTCACAGATACGCAGTATTTT. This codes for CASSIGGLALTDTQYF.

CDR3 in amino acids: CASSLSTGTEAFF. DNA of the CDR3: TGTGCCAGCAGTTTATCGACAGGGACTGAAGCTTTCTTT. The rearrangement links TRBV12-3 or TRBV12-4 to TRBJ1-1, with 7 bases identical to TRBD1. V trimming: 2 bases; J trimming: 5 bases; junction bases outside the gene matches: 2. The CDR3 consists of 13 residues.

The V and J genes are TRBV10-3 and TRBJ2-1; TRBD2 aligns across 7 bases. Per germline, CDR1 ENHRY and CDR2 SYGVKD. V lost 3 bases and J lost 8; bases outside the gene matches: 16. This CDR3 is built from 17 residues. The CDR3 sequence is CAISDPAASGKLDEQFF. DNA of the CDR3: TGTGCCATCAGTGATCCTGCGGCTAGCGGAAAGCTGGATGAGCAGTTCTTC.

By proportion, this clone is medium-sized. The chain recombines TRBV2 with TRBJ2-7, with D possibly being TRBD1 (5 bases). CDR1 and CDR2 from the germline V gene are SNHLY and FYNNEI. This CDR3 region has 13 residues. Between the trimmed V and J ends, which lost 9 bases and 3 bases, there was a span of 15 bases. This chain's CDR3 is CASTKSDSYEQYF. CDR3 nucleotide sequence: TGTGCCAGTACTAAGTCAGACAGCTACGAGCAGTACTTC. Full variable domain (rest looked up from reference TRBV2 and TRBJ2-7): EPEVTQTPSHQVTQMGQEVILRCVPISNHLYFYWYRQILGQKVEFLVSFYNNEISEKSEIFDDQFSVERPDGSNFTLKIRSTKLEDSAMYFCASTKSDSYEQYFGPGTRLTVT.

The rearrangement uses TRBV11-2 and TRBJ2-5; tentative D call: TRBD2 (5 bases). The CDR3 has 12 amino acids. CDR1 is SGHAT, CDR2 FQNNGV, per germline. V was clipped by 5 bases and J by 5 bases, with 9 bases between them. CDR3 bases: TGTGCCAGCAGCCAGGCGGGTGAGACCCAGTACTTC. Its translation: CASSQAGETQYF.